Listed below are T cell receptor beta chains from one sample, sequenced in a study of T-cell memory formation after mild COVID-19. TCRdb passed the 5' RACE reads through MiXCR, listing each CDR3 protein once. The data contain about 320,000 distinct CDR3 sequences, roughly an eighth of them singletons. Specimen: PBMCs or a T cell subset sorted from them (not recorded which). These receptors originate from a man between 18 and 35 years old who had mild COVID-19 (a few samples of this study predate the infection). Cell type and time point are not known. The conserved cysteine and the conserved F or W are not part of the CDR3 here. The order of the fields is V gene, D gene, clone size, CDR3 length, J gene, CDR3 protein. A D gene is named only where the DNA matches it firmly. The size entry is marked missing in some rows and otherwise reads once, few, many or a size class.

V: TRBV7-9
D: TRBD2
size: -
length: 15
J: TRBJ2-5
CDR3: ASSTPGLAGAQETQY

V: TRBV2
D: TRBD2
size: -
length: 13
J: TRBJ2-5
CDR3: ASSVGLAGQETQY

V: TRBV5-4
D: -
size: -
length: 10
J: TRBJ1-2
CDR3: ASSSTLGGYT

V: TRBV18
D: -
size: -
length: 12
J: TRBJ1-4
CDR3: ASSRGNANEKLF

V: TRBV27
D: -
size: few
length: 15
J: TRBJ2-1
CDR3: ASSLSLVGVGAIEQF

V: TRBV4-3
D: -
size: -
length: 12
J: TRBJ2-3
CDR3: ASSQQWTQHTQY

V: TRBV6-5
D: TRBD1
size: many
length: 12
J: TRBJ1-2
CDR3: ASSEQGTGERGT

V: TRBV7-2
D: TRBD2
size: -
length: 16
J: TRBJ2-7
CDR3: ASSPLGGGPTSSYEQY

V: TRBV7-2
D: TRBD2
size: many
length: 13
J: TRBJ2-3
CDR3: ASSLRGGTPDTQY

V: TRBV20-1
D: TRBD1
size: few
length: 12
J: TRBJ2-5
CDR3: SAREGQGSETQY

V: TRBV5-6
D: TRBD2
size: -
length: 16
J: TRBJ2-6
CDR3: ASTRGVSDLSGANVLT

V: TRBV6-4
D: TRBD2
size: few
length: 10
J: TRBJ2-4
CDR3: ASRQPLAGVP

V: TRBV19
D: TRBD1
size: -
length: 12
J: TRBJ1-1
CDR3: ASGRDSQNTEAF

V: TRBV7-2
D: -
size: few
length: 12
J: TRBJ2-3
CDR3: ASSSSDSSDTQY

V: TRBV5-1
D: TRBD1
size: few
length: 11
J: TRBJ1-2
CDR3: ASSFGQGEGYT

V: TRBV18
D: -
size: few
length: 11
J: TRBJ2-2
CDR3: ASSPDQTGELF

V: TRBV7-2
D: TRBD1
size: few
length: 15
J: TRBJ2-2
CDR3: ASSLSQDRGRNGELF

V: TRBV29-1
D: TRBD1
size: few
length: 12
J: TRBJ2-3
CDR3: SVGGTGNGDTQY

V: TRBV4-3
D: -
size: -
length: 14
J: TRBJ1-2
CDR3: ASSQARGAGYYGYT

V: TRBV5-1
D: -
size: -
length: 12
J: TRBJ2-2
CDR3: ASSLVLDPGELF

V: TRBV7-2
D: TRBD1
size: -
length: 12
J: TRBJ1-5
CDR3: ASSSEQGNQPQH

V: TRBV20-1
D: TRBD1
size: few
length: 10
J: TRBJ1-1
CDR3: SAGQGVTEAF

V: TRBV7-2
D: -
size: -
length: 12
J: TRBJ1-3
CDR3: ASSGRLSGNTIY

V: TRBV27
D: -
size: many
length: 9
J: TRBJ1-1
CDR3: ASGASAEAF

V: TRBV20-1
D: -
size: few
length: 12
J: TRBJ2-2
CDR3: SAQGYWGTGELF

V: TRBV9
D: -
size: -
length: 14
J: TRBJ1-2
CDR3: ASSVHPRELNYGYT

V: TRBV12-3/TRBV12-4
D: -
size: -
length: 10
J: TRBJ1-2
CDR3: ASSPRQYGYT

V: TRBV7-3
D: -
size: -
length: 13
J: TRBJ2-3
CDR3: ASSSGWTSTDTQY

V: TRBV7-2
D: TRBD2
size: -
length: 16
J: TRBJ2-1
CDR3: ASSLGSRASGEYNEQF

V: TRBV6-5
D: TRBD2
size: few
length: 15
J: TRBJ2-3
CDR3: ASSRDGERGIADTQY

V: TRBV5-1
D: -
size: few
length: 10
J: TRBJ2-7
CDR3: ASSWDFYEQY

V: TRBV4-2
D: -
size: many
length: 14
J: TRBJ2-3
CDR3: ASSQVGGSSTDTQY

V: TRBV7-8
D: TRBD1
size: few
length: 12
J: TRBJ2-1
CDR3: ASSSLDRGTEQF

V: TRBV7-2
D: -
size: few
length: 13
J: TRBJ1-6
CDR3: ASSLVRQGDSPLH

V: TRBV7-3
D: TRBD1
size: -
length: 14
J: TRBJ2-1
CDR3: ASSIYPGQGYNEQF

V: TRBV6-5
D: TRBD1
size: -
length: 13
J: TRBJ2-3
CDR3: ASSKQGGLTDTQY

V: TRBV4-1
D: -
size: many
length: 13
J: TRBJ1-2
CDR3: ASSQEKGANYGYT

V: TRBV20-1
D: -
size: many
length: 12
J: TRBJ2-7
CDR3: SAYLQGSSYEQY

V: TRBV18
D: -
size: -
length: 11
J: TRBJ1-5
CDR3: ASSDGSNQPQH

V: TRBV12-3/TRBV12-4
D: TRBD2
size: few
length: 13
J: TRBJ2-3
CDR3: ASSRGGGQSDTQY

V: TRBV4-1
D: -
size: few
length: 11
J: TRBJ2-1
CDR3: ASSPLTSGGQF

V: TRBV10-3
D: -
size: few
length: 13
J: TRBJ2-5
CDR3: AISLQGDGQETQY

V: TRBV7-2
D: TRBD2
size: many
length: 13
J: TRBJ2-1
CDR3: ASSLGLASYNEQF

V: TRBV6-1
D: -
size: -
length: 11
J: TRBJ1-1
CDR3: ASSIGTFAEAF

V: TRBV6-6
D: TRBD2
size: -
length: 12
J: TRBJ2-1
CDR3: ASSYVAGGNEQF

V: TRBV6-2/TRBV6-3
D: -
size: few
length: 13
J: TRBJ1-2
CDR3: ASRTTSGGDYGYT

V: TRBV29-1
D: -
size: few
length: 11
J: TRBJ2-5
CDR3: SVRARLQETQY

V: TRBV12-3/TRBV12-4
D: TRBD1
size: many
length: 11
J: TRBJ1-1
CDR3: ASSRTGDTEAF

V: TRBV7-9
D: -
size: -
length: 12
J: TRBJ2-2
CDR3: ASSLSTDTGELF

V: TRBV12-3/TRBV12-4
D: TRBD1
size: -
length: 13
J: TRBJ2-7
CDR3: ASRPEQGASYEQY

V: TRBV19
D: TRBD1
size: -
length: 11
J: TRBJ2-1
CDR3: ASSISGTGEQF

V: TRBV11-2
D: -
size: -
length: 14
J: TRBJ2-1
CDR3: ASSPAGGDPENEQF

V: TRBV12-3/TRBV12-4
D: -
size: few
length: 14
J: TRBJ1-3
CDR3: ASSVGREFSGNTIY

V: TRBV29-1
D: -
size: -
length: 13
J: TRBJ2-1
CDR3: SVEEAATELNEQF

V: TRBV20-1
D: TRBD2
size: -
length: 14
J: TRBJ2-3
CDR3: SASGLAGDPTDTQY

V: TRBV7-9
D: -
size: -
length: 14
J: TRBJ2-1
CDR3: ASSSARTRFRDEQF

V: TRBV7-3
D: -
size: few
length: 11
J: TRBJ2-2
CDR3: ASSLGLGGELF

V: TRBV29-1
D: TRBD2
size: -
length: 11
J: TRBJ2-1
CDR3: SAEAGVTLAPF

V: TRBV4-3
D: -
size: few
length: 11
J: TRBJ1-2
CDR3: ASSQGEGMGYT

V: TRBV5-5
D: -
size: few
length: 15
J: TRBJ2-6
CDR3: ASRAGTKHSGANVLT